The entry below describes one TCR beta chain. V gave up 0 bases and J gave up 0 bases, with 6 bases separating them. This CDR3 is 16 amino acids long. CDR1 LGHNA and CDR2 YNFKEQ come from the germline V gene. The sample belongs to a study of early T cells in non-severe SARS-CoV-2 infection. On the study more broadly: Unsorted whole-blood RNA was sequenced in bulk, leaving chains unpaired.

Each single cDNA molecule received a unique molecular identifier. TCRdb ran MiXCR on the 5' RACE reads and lists one entry per CDR3 protein. The sample carries roughly 97,000 distinct CDR3 sequences, roughly 9.6% recorded once. The chain has TRBV4-2 and TRBJ2-6, with a tentative D call TRBD1 (5 bases). Specimen: whole blood, collected at baseline. This receptor was identified in an adult who was a healthcare worker with PCR-confirmed SARS-CoV-2 infection or an uninfected control (not recorded which). CDR3 in amino acids: CASSQEDNSGANVLTF. The CDR3 nucleotides are TGTGCCAGCAGCCAAGAGGACAACTCTGGGGCCAACGTCCTGACTTTC.